A selection of T cell receptor beta chains follows, all from one sample in a study of OX40 agonist ivuxolimab in advanced cancers. Repertoires were generated with immunoSEQ multiplex PCR, while TCRdb's copy carries only in-frame clones and drops some. The sample gives about 48,000 clones, over 75% of which show up once; over 50% is in the top ten. The sequenced sample was CD4+ or CD8+ T cells sorted from blood, obtained in a trial of the OX40 agonist ivuxolimab. These TCRs come from an adult with an advanced solid tumor such as melanoma, head and neck, liver or kidney cancer. The CDR3 runs from the conserved cysteine through the conserved F or W. Fields, in order: V gene, D gene, clone size, J gene, CDR3 DNA, CDR3 protein. D genes are given only for firm matches. The size of a clone is reported for some rows only, either as once, few or many, or as a class for expanded clones.

TRBV29-1	TRBD2	NA	TRBJ2-5	TGCAGCGTTGAAGACCACGGACTAGCGGGAGAGACCCAGTACTTC	CSVEDHGLAGETQYF
TRBV7-3	NA	NA	TRBJ2-1	TGTGCCAGCAGCTTTCTTACTACTTCGGAGCAGTTCTTC	CASSFLTTSEQFF
TRBV18	TRBD1	NA	TRBJ2-5	TGTGCCAGCTCACCAGGGACAGGGGATTTGACCCAGTACTTC	CASSPGTGDLTQYF
TRBV15	TRBD1	once	TRBJ1-3	TGTGCCACCAGCAGAGATCAGGGGGCCTACTCTGGAAACACCATATATTTT	CATSRDQGAYSGNTIYF
TRBV10-3	NA	NA	TRBJ2-7	TGTGCCATCAGTGAGGGCGGTAGCGAGCAGTACTTC	CAISEGGSEQYF
TRBV9	TRBD2	NA	TRBJ2-1	TGTGCCAGCAACCCCGGGACTAGCGGGGGGAGCTCCTACAATGAGCAGTTCTTC	CASNPGTSGGSSYNEQFF
TRBV30	TRBD1	NA	TRBJ2-7	TGTGCCTGGAGCAGACAGGGATACGAGCAGTACTTC	CAWSRQGYEQYF
TRBV5-1	NA	NA	TRBJ2-7	TGCGCCAGCAGCATTGGACAGTCCTACGAGCAGTACTTC	CASSIGQSYEQYF
TRBV7-3	TRBD1	once	TRBJ2-2	TGTGCCAGCAGCTCCTCCCCGGACAGGTTCACCGGGGAGCTGTTTTTT	CASSSSPDRFTGELFF
TRBV6-5	TRBD1	large	TRBJ1-6	TGTGCCAGCAGGGATGACAGGGGGCTGAATTCACCCCTCCACTTT	CASRDDRGLNSPLHF
TRBV28	NA	NA	TRBJ2-3	TGTGCCAGCAGTTTTCCTAGCGCGCACACAGATACGCAGTATTTT	CASSFPSAHTDTQYF
TRBV5-1	TRBD1	NA	TRBJ1-1	TGCGCCAGCAGCTGGGACAGTTGGAACACTGAAGCTTTCTTT	CASSWDSWNTEAFF
TRBV5-6	NA	NA	TRBJ2-2	TGTGCCAGCAGCTTGTCATGGGGCACCGGGGAGCTGTTTTTT	CASSLSWGTGELFF
TRBV9	TRBD1	NA	TRBJ1-4	TGTGCCAGCAGCCCAGGGACAGACATGGGTGAAAAACTGTTTTTT	CASSPGTDMGEKLFF
TRBV5-4	TRBD1	few	TRBJ2-7	TGTGCCAGCAGCCCTGCAGGGGGATCCTACGAGCAGTACTTC	CASSPAGGSYEQYF
TRBV18	TRBD1	NA	TRBJ1-3	TGTGCCAGCTCACCCGACAGGGGGCGAGGAAACACCATATATTTT	CASSPDRGRGNTIYF
TRBV5-6	NA	few	TRBJ1-4	TGTGCCAGCAGCCCCGACGGCGCAACTAATGAAAAACTGTTTTTT	CASSPDGATNEKLFF
TRBV28	NA	NA	TRBJ2-7	TGTGCCAGCAGCCTTGGGGGCCCTCGGAACGAGCAGTACTTC	CASSLGGPRNEQYF
TRBV2	NA	NA	TRBJ2-7	TGTGCCAGCACGGGAGACAGCTACGAGCAGTACTTC	CASTGDSYEQYF
TRBV28	NA	NA	TRBJ2-3	TGTGCCAGCAGTTTATACGGGTTTGCAGATACGCAGTATTTT	CASSLYGFADTQYF
TRBV6-4	TRBD2	NA	TRBJ2-2	TGTGCCAGCCTAGCGGGAGAAAACACCGGGGAGCTGTTTTTT	CASLAGENTGELFF
TRBV7-8	NA	NA	TRBJ2-1	TGTGCCAGCAGCGTAGGGCAGGGACCCTACAATGAGCAGTTCTTC	CASSVGQGPYNEQFF
TRBV15	TRBD2	NA	TRBJ2-3	TGTGCCACCAGCCCTGAGCGGGGAGATACGCAGTATTTT	CATSPERGDTQYF
TRBV6-6	TRBD1	few	TRBJ2-7	TGTGCCAGCACTAGGACAGGGGGGGACGAGCAGTACTTC	CASTRTGGDEQYF
TRBV6-5	TRBD1	NA	TRBJ1-1	TGTGCCAGCAGTTACCTGGGACAGGGGAACACTGAAGCTTTCTTT	CASSYLGQGNTEAFF
TRBV5-4	TRBD2	NA	TRBJ2-1	TGTGCCAGCAGCTTAACGGCCACCGGGACTATAACCTATGAGCAGTTCTTC	CASSLTATGTITYEQFF
TRBV19	NA	NA	TRBJ1-2	TGTGCCAGTAGTATAAATGGTCGGGACCTCTATGGCTACACCTTC	CASSINGRDLYGYTF
TRBV11-2	NA	NA	TRBJ2-3	TGTGCCAGCAGTTTCCGCCTAGGGGTGAGCACAGATACGCAGTATTTT	CASSFRLGVSTDTQYF
TRBV10-3	TRBD1	NA	TRBJ1-1	TGTGCCATCAGTGACCGGGACAGGGGAAGCACTGAAGCTTTCTTT	CAISDRDRGSTEAFF
TRBV5-1	TRBD2	NA	TRBJ2-3	TGCGCCAGCAGGACACTAGCGGGAGGGCCTCATACGCAGTATTTT	CASRTLAGGPHTQYF
TRBV19	NA	NA	TRBJ2-3	TGTGCCAGTAGTGGGGGGATCGGCACAGATACGCAGTATTTT	CASSGGIGTDTQYF
TRBV11-3	TRBD1	NA	TRBJ1-3	TGTGCCAGCACCCACCGCGACAGGGGCACCTCAACTGGAAACACCATATATTTT	CASTHRDRGTSTGNTIYF
TRBV30	NA	NA	TRBJ2-7	TGTGCCTTGGACCAAGGAACCTACGAGCAGTACTTC	CALDQGTYEQYF
TRBV9	TRBD1	NA	TRBJ2-3	TGTGCCAGCAGCGCGACAGGGGAAGTCACAGATACGCAGTATTTT	CASSATGEVTDTQYF
TRBV19	TRBD1	NA	TRBJ2-7	TGTGCCAGTAGTATTAAATCCTTATCCGGGACAGTTGCCTCCTACGAGCAGTACTTC	CASSIKSLSGTVASYEQYF
TRBV9	TRBD2	few	TRBJ2-1	TGTGCCAGCAGCCGACTGGGCGGGGGGGCCAACAATGAGCAGTTCTTC	CASSRLGGGANNEQFF
TRBV11-2	NA	once	TRBJ2-3	TGTGCCAGCAGCCGACAGGGAGGTACAGATACGCAGTATTTT	CASSRQGGTDTQYF
TRBV5-1	TRBD2	NA	TRBJ2-7	TGCGCCAGCAGCTACGCGGGACTAGCGATGAACGAGCAGTACTTC	CASSYAGLAMNEQYF
TRBV7-9	TRBD2	NA	TRBJ2-1	TGTGCTGAGCGGACTAGCGGAGCCTACAATGAGCAGTTCTTC	CAERTSGAYNEQFF
TRBV15	NA	NA	TRBJ2-2	TGTGCCACCAGCAGAGATCGAGAGACCGGGGAGCTGTTTTTT	CATSRDRETGELFF
TRBV27	TRBD1	NA	TRBJ1-1	TGTGCCAGCGCCGAGGGGACAGGGGGGGAGTTAAGGGACACTGAAGCTTTCTTT	CASAEGTGGELRDTEAFF
TRBV28	NA	NA	TRBJ1-2	TGTGCCAGCAGTAGCCCCGTCGGTACCTATGGCTACACCTTC	CASSSPVGTYGYTF
TRBV5-1	NA	NA	TRBJ2-5	TGCGCCAGCAGCTTGGCAGGGGATTTGGGAGAGACCCAGTACTTC	CASSLAGDLGETQYF
TRBV30	NA	NA	TRBJ1-1	TGTGCCTGGAGTGTAACAGGAATGAACACTGAAGCTTTCTTT	CAWSVTGMNTEAFF